This T cell receptor beta chain was identified during a study of control samples from healthy donors and cancer patients. Assay: immunoSEQ multiplex PCR; the TCRdb copy retains only in-frame clones and omits some. The sample gives 100,000 to 150,000 clones, roughly nine tenths of which show up once; more than 1.5% is in the top ten. Per the germline V gene, CDR1 is SGHNT and CDR2 is YYREEE (reference sequence). V dropped 2 bases and J dropped 0 bases, with 8 bases sitting between them. This CDR3 has 15 residues. The V and J genes are TRBV5-4 and TRBJ2-2; tentative D call: TRBD1 (5 bases). Sequencing input: blood. The receptor was isolated from a man in his late teens or twenties in good health. The CDR3 nucleotides are TGTGCCAGCAGCTTTTCAGGGACGAACACCGGGGAGCTGTTTTTT. Amino acids: CASSFSGTNTGELFF.